This T cell receptor beta chain was sequenced in a study of naive and memory T cell subsets. Amplification of ligated cDNA took four PCR rounds with SP2 and nested alpha and beta constant primers. For blood and skin samples, reverse transcription used TCR alpha and beta constant primers. Via MiXCR, TCRdb re-called the 5' RACE reads, giving one row per CDR3 protein. The data contain approximately 49,000 distinct CDR3 sequences, roughly 4.7% of them singletons. CDR3 length equals 14 residues. Germline CDR1 and CDR2: SGHTA and FQGNSA. Trimming took off 0 bases at V and 8 bases at J, with 11 bases between the two ends. This clonotype has a count of ten or more. The library had UMIs added by 3' ligation of an oligonucleotide to TCR cDNA. Input was roughly 1 to 1000 ng of DNase-treated total RNA without cell sorting.

The source is a female donor in good health. The chain recombines TRBV7-2 with TRBJ2-1; tentatively, D is TRBD2 (5 bases). The CDR3 here is CASSLAGVGDEQFF. In nucleotides, the CDR3 is TGTGCCAGCAGCTTAGCGGGAGTGGGCGATGAGCAGTTCTTC.